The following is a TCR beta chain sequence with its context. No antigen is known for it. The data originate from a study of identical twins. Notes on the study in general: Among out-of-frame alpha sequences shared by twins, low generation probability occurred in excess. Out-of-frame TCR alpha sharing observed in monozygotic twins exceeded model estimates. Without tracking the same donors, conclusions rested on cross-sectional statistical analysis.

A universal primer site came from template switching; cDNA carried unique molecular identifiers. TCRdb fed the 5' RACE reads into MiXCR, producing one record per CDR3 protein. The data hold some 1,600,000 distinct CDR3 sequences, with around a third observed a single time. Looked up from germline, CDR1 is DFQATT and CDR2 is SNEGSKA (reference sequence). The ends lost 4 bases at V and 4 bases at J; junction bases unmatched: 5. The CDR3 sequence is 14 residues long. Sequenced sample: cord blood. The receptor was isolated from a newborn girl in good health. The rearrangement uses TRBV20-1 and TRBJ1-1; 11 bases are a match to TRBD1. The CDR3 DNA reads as TGCAGTGCTATGGACAGGGGGCGAGGCACTGAAGCTTTCTTT. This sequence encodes CSAMDRGRGTEAFF.